The clone carrying this TCR beta chain was picked up a small number of times. This sample is part of a study of T cells in Graves' hyperthyroidism and ophthalmopathy. Absent ophthalmopathy progression within 18 months defined stable Graves' hyperthyroidism. V was cut by 4 bases and J by 5 bases, with 17 bases left in between. The CDR3 is made up of 14 amino acids. Germline V gene sequence: CDR1 SQVTM, CDR2 ANQGSEA. It was RNA transcripts that yielded the amplified TCR beta CDR3 regions. Primed by the HTBI set, a first-round RT-PCR was run on the TCR CDR3. MiXCR was run by TCRdb on the multiplex PCR reads, yielding one entry per CDR3 protein. The table lists approximately 530,000 distinct CDR3 sequences, roughly a sixth of them singletons.

The chain combines TRBV29-1 with TRBJ1-1; D might be TRBD1 (5 bases). The source material was blood. The source is a woman aged 18-35 years with Graves' hyperthyroidism. This CDR3 is CSVVPRVGATEAFF. The CDR3, as DNA: TGCAGCGTTGTTCCTCGAGTAGGGGCTACTGAAGCTTTCTTT.